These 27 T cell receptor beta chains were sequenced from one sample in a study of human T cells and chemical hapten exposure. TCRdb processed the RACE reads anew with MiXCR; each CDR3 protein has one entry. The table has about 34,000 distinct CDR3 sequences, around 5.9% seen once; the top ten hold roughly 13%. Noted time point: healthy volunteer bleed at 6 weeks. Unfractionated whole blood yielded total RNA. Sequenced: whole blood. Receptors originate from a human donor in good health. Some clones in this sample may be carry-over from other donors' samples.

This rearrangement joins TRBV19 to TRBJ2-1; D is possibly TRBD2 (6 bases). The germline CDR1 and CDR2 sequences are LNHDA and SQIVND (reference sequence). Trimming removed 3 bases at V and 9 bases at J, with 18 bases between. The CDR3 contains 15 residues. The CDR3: CASSIWREGTGEQFF. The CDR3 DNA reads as TGTGCCAGTAGTATTTGGCGGGAAGGAACGGGTGAGCAGTTCTTC.

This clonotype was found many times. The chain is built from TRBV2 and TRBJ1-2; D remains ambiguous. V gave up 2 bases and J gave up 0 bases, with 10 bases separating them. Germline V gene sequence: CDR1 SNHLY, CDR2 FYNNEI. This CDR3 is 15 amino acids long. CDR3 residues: CASSELAQTNYGYTF. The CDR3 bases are TGTGCCAGCAGTGAACTCGCGCAAACTAACTATGGCTACACCTTC.

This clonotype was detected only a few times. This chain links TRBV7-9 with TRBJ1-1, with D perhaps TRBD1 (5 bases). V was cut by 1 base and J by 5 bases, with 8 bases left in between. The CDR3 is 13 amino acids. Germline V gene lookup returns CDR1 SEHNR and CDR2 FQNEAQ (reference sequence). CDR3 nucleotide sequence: TGTGCCAGCAGCTTAGTAGGGGAAACTGAAGCTTTCTTT. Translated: CASSLVGETEAFF. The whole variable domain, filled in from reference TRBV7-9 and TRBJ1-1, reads DTGVSQNPRHKITKRGQNVTFRCDPISEHNRLYWYRQTLGQGPEFLTYFQNEAQLEKSRLLSDRFSAERPKGSFSTLEIQRTEQGDSAMYLCASSLVGETEAFFGQGTRLTVV.

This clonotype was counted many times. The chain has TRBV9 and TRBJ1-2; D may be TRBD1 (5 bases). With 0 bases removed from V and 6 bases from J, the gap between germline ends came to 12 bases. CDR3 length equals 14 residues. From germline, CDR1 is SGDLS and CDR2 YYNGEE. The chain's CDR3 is CASSVEPGSDGYTF. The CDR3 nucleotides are TGTGCCAGCAGCGTAGAACCAGGGTCGGATGGCTACACCTTC.

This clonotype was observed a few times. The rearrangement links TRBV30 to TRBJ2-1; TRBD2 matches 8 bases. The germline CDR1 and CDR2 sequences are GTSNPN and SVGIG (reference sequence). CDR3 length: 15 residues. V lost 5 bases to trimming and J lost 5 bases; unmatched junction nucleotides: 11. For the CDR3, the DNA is TGTGCCTGGGGCGCCCTTAGCGGGGAAAACAATGAGCAGTTCTTC. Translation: CAWGALSGENNEQFF.

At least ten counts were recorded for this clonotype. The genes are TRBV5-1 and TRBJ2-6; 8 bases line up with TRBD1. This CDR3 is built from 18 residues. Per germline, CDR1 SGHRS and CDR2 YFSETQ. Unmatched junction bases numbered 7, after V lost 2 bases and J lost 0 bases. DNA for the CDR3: TGCGCCAGCAGCTTCTACAGGGGGGAGAGCTCTGGGGCCAACGTCCTGACTTTC. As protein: CASSFYRGESSGANVLTF. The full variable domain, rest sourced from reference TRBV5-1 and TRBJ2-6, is KAGVTQTPRYLIKTRGQQVTLSCSPISGHRSVSWYQQTPGQGLQFLFEYFSETQRNKGNFPGRFSGRQFSNSRSEMNVSTLELGDSALYLCASSFYRGESSGANVLTFGAGSRLTVL.

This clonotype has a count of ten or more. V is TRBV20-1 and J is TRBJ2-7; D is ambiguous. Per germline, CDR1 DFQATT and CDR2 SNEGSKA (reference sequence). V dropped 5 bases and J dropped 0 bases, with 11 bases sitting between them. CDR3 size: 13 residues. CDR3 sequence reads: CSAYRTASYEQYF. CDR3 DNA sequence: TGCAGTGCTTATAGGACGGCCTCCTACGAGCAGTACTTC.

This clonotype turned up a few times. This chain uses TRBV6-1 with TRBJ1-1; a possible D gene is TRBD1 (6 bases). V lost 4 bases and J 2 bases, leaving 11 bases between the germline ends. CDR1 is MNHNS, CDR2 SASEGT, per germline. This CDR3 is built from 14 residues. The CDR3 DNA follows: TGTGCCAGCAGTGTGGAGACAGGAAACACTGAAGCTTTCTTT. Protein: CASSVETGNTEAFF.

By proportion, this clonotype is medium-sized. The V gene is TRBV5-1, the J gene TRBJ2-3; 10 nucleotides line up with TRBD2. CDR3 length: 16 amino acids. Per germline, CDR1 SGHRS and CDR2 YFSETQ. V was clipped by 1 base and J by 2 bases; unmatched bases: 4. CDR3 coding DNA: TGCGCCAGCAGCTTGTACCTAGCGGGAGTCACAGATACGCAGTATTTT. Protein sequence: CASSLYLAGVTDTQYF.

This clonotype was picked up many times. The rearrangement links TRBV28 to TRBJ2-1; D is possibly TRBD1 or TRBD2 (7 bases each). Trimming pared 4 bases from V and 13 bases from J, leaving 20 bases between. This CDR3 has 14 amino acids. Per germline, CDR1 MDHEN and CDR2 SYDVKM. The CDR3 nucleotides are TGTGCCAGCAGTTCAGGGGGAGGGCCATCGGTACAGTTCTTC. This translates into CASSSGGGPSVQFF.

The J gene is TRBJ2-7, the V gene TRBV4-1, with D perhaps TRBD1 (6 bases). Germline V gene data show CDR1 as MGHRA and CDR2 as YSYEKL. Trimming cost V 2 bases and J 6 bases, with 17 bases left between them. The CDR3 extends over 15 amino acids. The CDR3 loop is CASSQPVSQGSEQYF. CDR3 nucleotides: TGCGCCAGCAGCCAACCAGTATCACAGGGCTCCGAGCAGTACTTC.

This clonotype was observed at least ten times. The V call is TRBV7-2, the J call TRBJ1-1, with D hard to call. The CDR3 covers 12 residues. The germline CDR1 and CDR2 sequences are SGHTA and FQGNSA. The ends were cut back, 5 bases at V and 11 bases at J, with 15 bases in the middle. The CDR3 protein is CASSPTLPPAFF. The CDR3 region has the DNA TGTGCCAGCAGCCCGACCTTACCACCGGCTTTCTTT.

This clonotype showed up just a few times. The CDR3 loop reads CASGGEGGQNTEAFF. CDR3 DNA sequence: TGTGCCAGCGGGGGGGAAGGGGGCCAGAACACTGAAGCTTTCTTT. The chain is built from TRBV27 and TRBJ1-1, with 7 bases that match TRBD1. The length of the CDR3 is 15 residues. V lost 8 bases and J lost 1; bases outside the gene matches: 10. CDR1 is MNHEY and CDR2 is SMNVEV in the germline V gene (reference sequence).

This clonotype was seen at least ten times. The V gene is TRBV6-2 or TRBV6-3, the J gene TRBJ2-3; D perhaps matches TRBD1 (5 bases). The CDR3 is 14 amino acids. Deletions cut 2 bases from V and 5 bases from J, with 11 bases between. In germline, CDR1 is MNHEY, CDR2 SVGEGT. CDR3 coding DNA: TGTGCCAGCAGTTACCTGGACAATGAAGATACGCAGTATTTT. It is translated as CASSYLDNEDTQYF.

DNA for the CDR3: TGTGCCAGCGGCCTCTGGGGGGATCACAATGAGCAGTTCTTC. Translated: CASGLWGDHNEQFF. This chain uses TRBV11-2 with TRBJ2-1; tentative D call: TRBD2 (6 bases). Germline V gene lookup returns CDR1 SGHAT and CDR2 FQNNGV. The CDR3 sequence is 14 residues long. The V and J ends lost 8 bases and 5 bases respectively, with 16 bases between them. The variable domain in full, with the rest retrieved from reference TRBV11-2 and TRBJ2-1, is EAGVAQSPRYKIIEKRQSVAFWCNPISGHATLYWYQQILGQGPKLLIQFQNNGVVDDSQLPKDRFSAERLKGVDSTLKIQPAKLEDSAVYLCASGLWGDHNEQFFGPGTRLTVL.

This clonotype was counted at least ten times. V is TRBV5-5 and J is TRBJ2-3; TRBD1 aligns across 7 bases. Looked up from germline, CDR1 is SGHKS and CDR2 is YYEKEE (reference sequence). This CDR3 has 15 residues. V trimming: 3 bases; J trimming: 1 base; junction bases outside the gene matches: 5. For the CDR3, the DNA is TGTGCCAGCAGCTCGCTACAGGGGCGCACAGATACGCAGTATTTT. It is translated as CASSSLQGRTDTQYF.

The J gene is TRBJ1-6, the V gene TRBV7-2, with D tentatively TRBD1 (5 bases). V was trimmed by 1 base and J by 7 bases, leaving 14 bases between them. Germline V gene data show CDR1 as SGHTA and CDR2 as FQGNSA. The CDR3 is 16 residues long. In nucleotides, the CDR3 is TGTGCCAGCAGCTTAGTCTGGGCGGGGGTAAATTCACCCCTCCACTTT. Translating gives CASSLVWAGVNSPLHF. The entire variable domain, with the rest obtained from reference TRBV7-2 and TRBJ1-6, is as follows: GAGVSQSPSNKVTEKGKDVELRCDPISGHTALYWYRQSLGQGLEFLIYFQGNSAPDKSGLPSDRFSAERTGGSVSTLTIQRTQQEDSAVYLCASSLVWAGVNSPLHFGNGTRLTVT.

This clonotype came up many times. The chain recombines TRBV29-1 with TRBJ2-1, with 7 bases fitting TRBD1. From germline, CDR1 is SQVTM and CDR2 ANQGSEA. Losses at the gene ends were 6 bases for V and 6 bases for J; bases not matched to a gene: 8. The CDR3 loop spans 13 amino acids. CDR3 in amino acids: CSVPGAGGNEQFF. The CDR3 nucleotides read TGCAGCGTCCCCGGGGCAGGGGGCAATGAGCAGTTCTTC.

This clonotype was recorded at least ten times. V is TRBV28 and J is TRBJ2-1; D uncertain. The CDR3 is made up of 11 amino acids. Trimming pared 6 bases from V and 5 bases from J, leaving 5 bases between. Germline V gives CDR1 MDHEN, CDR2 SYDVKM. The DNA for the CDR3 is TGTGCCAGCAGGAATGACAATGAGCAGTTCTTC. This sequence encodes CASRNDNEQFF.

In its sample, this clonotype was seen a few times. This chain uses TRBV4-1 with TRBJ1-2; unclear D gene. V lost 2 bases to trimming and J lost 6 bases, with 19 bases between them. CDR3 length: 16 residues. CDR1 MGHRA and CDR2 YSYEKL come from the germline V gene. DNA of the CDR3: TGCGCCAGCAGCCAATTCCCTCTAGGCAGTGGAGATGGCTACACCTTC. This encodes CASSQFPLGSGDGYTF.

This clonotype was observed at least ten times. Here the CDR3 reads CASSSRQGEDEQFF. CDR3 DNA: TGTGCCAGCAGTTCCAGACAGGGTGAGGATGAGCAGTTCTTC. The genes are TRBV12-3 or TRBV12-4 and TRBJ2-1; 7 positions agree with TRBD1. J was trimmed by 8 bases and V by 4 bases; bases with no gene match: 8. The CDR3 length is 14 residues.

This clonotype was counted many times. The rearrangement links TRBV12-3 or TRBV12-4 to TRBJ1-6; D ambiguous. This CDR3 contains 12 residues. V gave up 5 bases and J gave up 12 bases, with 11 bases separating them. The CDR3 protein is CASSITPGPLHF. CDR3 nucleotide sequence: TGTGCCAGCAGTATCACACCGGGACCCCTCCACTTT.

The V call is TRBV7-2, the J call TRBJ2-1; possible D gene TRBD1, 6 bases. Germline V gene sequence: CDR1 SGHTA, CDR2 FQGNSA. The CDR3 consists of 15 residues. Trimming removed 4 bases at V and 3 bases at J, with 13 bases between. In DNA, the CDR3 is TGTGCCAGCAGCTCGACAGGATCTTACTACAATGAGCAGTTCTTC. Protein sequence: CASSSTGSYYNEQFF.

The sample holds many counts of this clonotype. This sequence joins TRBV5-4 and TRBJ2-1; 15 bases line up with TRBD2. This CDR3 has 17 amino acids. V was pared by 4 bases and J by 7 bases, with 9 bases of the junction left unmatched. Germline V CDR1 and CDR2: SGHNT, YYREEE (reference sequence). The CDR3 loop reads CASSPITGTSGRNEQFF. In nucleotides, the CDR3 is TGTGCCAGCAGCCCCATAACCGGGACTAGCGGGAGGAATGAGCAGTTCTTC.

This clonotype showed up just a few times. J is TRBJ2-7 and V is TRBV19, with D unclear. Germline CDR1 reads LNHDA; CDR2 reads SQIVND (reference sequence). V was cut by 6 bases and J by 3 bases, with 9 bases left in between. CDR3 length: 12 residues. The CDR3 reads CASSARGYEQYF. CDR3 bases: TGTGCCAGTAGCGCTAGAGGCTACGAGCAGTACTTC.

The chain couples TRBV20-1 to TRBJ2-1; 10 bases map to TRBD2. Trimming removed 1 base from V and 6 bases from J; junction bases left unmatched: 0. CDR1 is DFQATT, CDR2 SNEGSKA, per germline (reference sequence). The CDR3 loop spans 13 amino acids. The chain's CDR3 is CSARGLAGNEQFF. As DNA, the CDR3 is TGCAGTGCTAGAGGACTAGCGGGCAATGAGCAGTTCTTC.

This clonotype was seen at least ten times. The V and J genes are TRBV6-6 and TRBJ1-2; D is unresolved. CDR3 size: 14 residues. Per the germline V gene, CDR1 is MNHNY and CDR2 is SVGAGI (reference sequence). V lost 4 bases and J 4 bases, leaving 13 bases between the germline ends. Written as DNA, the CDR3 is TGTGCCAGCAGTTCCGGTGCAGGCCGCTATGGCTACACCTTC. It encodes CASSSGAGRYGYTF.